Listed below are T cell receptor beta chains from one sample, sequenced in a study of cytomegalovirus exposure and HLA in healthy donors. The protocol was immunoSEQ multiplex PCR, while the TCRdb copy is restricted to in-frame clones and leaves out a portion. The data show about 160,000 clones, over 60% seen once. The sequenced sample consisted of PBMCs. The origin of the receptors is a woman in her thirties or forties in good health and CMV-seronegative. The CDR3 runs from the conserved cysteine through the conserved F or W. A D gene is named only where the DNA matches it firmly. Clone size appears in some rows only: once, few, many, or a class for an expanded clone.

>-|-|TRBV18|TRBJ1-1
TGTGCCAGCTCCCGGGAGCAGGACACTGAAGCTTTCTTT
CASSREQDTEAFF
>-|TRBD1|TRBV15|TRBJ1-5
TGTGCCACCAGCCAACGGGACAGACATAGCAATCAGCCCCAGCATTTT
CATSQRDRHSNQPQHF
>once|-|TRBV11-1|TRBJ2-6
TGTGCCAGCAGCTTAGGAGAGAGCTCTGGGGCCAACGTCCTGACTTTC
CASSLGESSGANVLTF
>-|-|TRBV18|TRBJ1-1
TGTGCCAGCTCACCACCCGGTTCCAGCGGGAACACTGAAGCTTTCTTT
CASSPPGSSGNTEAFF
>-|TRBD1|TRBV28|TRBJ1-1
TGTGCCAGCAGCGGACAGGGTCCTGAAGCTTTCTTT
CASSGQGPEAFF
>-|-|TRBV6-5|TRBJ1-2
TGTGCCAGCAGCCTTGGGGGGGGTCTGAGCTACACCTTC
CASSLGGGLSYTF
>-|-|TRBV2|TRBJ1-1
TGTGCCAGGCGAGGGAAAAACACTGAAGCTTTCTTT
CARRGKNTEAFF
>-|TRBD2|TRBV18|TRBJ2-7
TGTGCCAGCTCACCGGTTTCGGGGGGAGTCTACGAGCAGTACTTC
CASSPVSGGVYEQYF
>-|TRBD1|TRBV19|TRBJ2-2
TGTGCCAGTAGTTTCGCAGGGGGCACCGGGGAGCTGTTTTTT
CASSFAGGTGELFF
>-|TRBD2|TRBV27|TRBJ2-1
TGTGCCAGCAGGTCCTTAGGAGCGGGGGACCACAATGAGCAGTTCTTC
CASRSLGAGDHNEQFF
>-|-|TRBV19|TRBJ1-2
TGTGCCAGTAGTATCTTCCCCGCACAGACTAGCTATGGCTACACCTTC
CASSIFPAQTSYGYTF
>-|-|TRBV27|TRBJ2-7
TGTGCCAGCAGTTTAATCGGGGACTACGAGCAGTACTTC
CASSLIGDYEQYF
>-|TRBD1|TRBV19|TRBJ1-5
TGTGCCAGTAGTGACAGGGGTGATCAGCCCCAGCATTTT
CASSDRGDQPQHF
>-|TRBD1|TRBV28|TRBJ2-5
TGTGCCAGCAGTCTACGGGGCAGGGGGCTCAGGACCCAGTACTTC
CASSLRGRGLRTQYF
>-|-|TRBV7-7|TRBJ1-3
TGTGCCAGCAGCCCGATCGGCTCTGGAAACACCATATATTTT
CASSPIGSGNTIYF
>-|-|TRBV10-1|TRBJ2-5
TGCGCCAGCAGTGAGTCGGGGGCCGCGCAACAAAGAGAGACCCAGTACTTC
CASSESGAAQQRETQYF